This TCR beta chain was sequenced during a study of blood T cell repertoires in COVID-19. Study-level background: There were acute and convalescent COVID-19 samples, and they came from the United States, Italy and Spain. The cDNA or gDNA used as material had been derived from T cells, B-cell-depleted T cells, or PBMCs.

The V end was cut by 1 base, the J end by 0 bases, with 14 bases between. The CDR3 totals 17 residues. Germline lookup yields CDR1 LGHDT and CDR2 YNNKEL (reference sequence). Study processing details: Nucleated cell number was recorded as an estimate derived from reference gene primer amplification. Some clones are missing from TCRdb's copy, which holds only in-frame ones; the method was immunoSEQ multiplex PCR. The V and J calls and clone size are taken from that table; D and trimming were inferred from the DNA. The profile covers about 150,000 clones, with 80% to 90% appearing a single time and just under 3% taken by the ten largest.

The origin of this receptor is a man in his 60s with active or convalescent COVID-19. The sequencing input was peripheral blood. V usage is TRBV3-1 (or the pseudogene TRBV3-2) and J usage is TRBJ2-3, with D unresolved. The CDR3 here is CASSQVLAATSTDTQYF. The CDR3 region has the DNA TGTGCCAGCAGCCAAGTCTTAGCAGCCACTAGCACAGATACGCAGTATTTT.